The sequence of this TCR beta chain was determined in a study of blood T cell repertoires in COVID-19. The CDR3 spans 12 residues. Per germline, CDR1 SEHNR and CDR2 FQNEAQ (reference sequence). V lost 5 bases, J lost 10 bases, and 12 bases lay in between. TCRdb's table, derived via immunoSEQ multiplex PCR, lists solely in-frame clones and lacks some. The sample lists under 400,000 clones, around 85% occurring once. Sequencing used PBMCs or T cells enriched from blood (not recorded which). This sequence was found in a woman aged 35 to 49 with acute COVID-19. V and J are TRBV7-9 and TRBJ2-1; D is possibly TRBD1 (5 bases). The DNA of the CDR3 is TGTGCCAGCAGCCCAGGGTCCTACGAGCAGTTCTTC. It is translated as CASSPGSYEQFF.